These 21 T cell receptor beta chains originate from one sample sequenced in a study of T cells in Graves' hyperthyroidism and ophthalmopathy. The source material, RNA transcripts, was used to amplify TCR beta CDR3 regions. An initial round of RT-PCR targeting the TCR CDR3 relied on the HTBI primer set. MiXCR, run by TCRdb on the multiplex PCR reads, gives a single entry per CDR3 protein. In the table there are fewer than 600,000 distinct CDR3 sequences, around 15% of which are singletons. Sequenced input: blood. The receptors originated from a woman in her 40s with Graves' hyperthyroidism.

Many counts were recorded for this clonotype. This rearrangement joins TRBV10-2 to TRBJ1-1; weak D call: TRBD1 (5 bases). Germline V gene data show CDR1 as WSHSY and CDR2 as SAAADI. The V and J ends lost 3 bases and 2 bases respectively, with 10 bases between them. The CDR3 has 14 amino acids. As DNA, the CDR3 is TGCGCCAGCAGTGACGACAGAGGAAACACTGAAGCTTTCTTT. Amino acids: CASSDDRGNTEAFF.

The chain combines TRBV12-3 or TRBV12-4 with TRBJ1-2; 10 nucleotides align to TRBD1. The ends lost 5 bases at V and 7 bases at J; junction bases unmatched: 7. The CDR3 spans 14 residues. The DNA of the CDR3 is TGTGCCAGCAGTACCGGGACAGGGGAGACTGGCTACACCTTC. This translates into CASSTGTGETGYTF.

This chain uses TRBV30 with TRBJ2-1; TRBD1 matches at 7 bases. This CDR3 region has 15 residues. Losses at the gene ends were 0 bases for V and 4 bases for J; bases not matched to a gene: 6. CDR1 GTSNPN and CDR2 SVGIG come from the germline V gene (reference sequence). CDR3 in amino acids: CAWSVPDRQYNEQFF. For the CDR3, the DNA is TGTGCCTGGAGTGTACCGGACAGGCAATACAATGAGCAGTTCTTC.

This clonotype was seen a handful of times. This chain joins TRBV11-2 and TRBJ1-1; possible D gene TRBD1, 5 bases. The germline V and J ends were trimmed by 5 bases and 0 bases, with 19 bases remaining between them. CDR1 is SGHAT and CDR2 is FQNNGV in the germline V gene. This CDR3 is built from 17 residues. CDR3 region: CASSRLGDAFMNTEAFF. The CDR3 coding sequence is TGTGCCAGCAGCCGTTTGGGGGACGCCTTTATGAACACTGAAGCTTTCTTT.

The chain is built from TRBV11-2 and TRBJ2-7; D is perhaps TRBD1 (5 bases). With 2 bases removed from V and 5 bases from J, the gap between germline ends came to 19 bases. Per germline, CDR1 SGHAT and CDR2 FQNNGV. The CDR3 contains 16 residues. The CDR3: CASSLKREQARHEQYF. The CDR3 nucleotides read TGTGCCAGCAGCTTAAAAAGGGAACAGGCCCGCCACGAGCAGTACTTC.

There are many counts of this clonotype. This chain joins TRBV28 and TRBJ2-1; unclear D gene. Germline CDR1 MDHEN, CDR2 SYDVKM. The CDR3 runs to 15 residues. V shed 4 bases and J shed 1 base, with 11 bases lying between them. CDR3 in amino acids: CASSSGPISYNEQFF. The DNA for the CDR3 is TGTGCCAGCAGTTCAGGACCGATTTCCTACAATGAGCAGTTCTTC.

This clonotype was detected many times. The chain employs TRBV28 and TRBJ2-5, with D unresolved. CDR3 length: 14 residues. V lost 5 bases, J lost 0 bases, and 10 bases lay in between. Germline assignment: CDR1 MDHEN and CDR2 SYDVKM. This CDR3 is CASSLSPNQETQYF. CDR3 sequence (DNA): TGTGCCAGCAGTCTTTCCCCAAACCAAGAGACCCAGTACTTC.

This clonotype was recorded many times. Here the CDR3 reads CASSPWTGGSHEAFF. In nucleotides, the CDR3 is TGTGCCAGCAGCCCGTGGACAGGGGGATCCCATGAAGCTTTCTTT. This chain joins TRBV9 and TRBJ1-1; 10 nucleotides agree with TRBD1. This CDR3 contains 15 residues. Germline loops: CDR1 SGDLS, CDR2 YYNGEE. Trimming at V came to 4 bases and at J to 7 bases, leaving 10 bases not matched to a gene.

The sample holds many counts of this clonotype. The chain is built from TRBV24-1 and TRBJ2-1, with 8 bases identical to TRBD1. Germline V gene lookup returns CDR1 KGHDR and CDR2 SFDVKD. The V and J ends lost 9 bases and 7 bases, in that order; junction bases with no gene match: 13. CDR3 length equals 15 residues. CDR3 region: CATEGQGLVLNEQFF. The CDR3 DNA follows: TGTGCCACCGAAGGACAGGGCCTTGTCCTAAATGAGCAGTTCTTC.

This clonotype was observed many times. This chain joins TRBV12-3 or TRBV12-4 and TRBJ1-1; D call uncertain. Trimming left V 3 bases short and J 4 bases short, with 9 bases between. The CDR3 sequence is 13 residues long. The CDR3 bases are TGTGCCAGCAGTTTCGAAGGGTCCACTGAAGCTTTCTTT. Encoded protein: CASSFEGSTEAFF.

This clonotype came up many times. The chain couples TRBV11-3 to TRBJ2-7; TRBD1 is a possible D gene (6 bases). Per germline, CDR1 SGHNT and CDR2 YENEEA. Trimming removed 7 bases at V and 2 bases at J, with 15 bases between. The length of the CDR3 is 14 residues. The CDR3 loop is CASTLQGRAYEQYF. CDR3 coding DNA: TGTGCCAGCACTCTACAGGGTCGCGCCTACGAGCAGTACTTC.

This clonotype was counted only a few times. CDR3 amino acids: CSARAVTGRESTDTQYF. In DNA form, the CDR3 reads TGCAGTGCTAGGGCCGTGACTGGGCGGGAGAGCACAGATACGCAGTATTTT. The V and J genes are TRBV20-1 and TRBJ2-3, with TRBD2 matching 7 bases. V shed 3 bases, J shed 0 bases, and the junction held 12 bases outside the gene matches. The CDR3 has 17 amino acids. Germline values: CDR1 DFQATT, CDR2 SNEGSKA (reference sequence).

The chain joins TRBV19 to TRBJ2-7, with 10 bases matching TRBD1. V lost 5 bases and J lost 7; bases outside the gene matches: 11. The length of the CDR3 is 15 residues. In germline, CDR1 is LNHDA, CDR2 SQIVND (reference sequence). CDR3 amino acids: CASSPHRTGGGEQYF. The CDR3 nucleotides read TGTGCCAGTAGTCCACACCGGACAGGGGGAGGGGAGCAGTACTTC. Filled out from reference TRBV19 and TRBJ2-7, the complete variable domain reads DGGITQSPKYLFRKEGQNVTLSCEQNLNHDAMYWYRQDPGQGLRLIYYSQIVNDFQKGDIAEGYSVSREKKESFPLTVTSAQKNPTAFYLCASSPHRTGGGEQYFGPGTRLTVT.

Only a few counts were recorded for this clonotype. The CDR3 here is CASRSPSSYNEQFF. DNA for the CDR3: TGTGCCAGCAGATCGCCATCGTCCTACAATGAGCAGTTCTTC. J is TRBJ2-1 and V is TRBV28; no clear D. Trimming shortened V by 6 bases and J by 1 base, and 10 bases separated the two germline ends. The CDR3 loop spans 14 amino acids. Germline V gives CDR1 MDHEN, CDR2 SYDVKM.

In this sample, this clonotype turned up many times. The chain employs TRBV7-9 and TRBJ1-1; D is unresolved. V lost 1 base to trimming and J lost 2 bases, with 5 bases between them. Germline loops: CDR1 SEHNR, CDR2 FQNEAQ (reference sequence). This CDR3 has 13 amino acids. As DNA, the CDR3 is TGTGCCAGCAGCTTAGACAGTAACACTGAAGCTTTCTTT. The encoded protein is CASSLDSNTEAFF.

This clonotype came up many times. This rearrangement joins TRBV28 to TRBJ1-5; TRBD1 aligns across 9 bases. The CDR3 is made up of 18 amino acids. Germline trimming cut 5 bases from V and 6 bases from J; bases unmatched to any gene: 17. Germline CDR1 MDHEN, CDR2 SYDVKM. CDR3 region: CASSIHPSRDRVGQPQHF. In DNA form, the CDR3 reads TGTGCCAGCAGTATACACCCGTCCCGGGACAGGGTCGGTCAGCCCCAGCATTTT.

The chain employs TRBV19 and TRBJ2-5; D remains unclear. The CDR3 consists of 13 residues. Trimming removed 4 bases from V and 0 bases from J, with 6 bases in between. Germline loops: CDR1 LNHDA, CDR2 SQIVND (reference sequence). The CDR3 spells CASSKQYQETQYF. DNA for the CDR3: TGTGCCAGTAGTAAACAGTACCAAGAGACCCAGTACTTC. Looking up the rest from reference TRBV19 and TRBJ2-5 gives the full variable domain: DGGITQSPKYLFRKEGQNVTLSCEQNLNHDAMYWYRQDPGQGLRLIYYSQIVNDFQKGDIAEGYSVSREKKESFPLTVTSAQKNPTAFYLCASSKQYQETQYFGPGTRLLVL.

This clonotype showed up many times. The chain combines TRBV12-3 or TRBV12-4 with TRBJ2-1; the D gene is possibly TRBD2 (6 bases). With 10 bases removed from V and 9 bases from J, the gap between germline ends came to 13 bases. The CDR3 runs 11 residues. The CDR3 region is CATASASEQFF. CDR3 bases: TGTGCCACCGCTAGCGCCAGTGAGCAGTTCTTC.

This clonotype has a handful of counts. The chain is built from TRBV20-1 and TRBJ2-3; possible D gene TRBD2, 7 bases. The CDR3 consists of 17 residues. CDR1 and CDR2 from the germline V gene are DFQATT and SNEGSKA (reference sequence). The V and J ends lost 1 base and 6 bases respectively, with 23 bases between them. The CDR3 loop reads CSARVSGGVGGGDTQYF. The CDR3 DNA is TGCAGTGCTAGAGTTTCGGGCGGGGTAGGGGGAGGGGATACGCAGTATTTT.

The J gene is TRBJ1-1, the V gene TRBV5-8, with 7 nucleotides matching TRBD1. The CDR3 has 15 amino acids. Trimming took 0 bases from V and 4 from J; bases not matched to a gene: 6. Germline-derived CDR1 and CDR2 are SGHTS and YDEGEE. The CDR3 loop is CASSLATGALTEAFF. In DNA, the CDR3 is TGTGCCAGCAGCTTGGCAACAGGGGCTCTCACTGAAGCTTTCTTT.

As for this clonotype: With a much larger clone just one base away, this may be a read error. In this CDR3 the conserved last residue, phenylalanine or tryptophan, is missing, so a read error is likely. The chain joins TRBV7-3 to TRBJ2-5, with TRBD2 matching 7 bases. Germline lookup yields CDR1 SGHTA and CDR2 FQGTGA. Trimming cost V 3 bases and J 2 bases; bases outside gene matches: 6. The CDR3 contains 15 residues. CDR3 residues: CASSFTSESQETQYI. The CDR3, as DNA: TGTGCCAGCAGCTTTACTAGCGAGTCTCAAGAGACCCAGTACATC.